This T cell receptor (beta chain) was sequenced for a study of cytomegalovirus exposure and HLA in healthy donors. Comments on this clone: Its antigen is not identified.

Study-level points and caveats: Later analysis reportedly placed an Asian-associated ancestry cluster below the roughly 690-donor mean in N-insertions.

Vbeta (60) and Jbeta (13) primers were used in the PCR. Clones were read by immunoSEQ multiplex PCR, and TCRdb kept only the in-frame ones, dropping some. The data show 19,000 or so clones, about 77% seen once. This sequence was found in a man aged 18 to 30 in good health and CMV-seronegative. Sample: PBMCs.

CDR3 DNA: TGTGCCAGCAGTGCGTTGCGTCTCTCCTACAATGAGCAGTTCTTC. Protein: CASSALRLSYNEQFF. The chain is built from TRBV6-1 and TRBJ2-1; D gene unclear. Trimming took 4 bases from V and 0 from J, leaving 10 bases between them. CDR3 length: 15 amino acids. Germline V gene lookup returns CDR1 MNHNS and CDR2 SASEGT.